A selection of T cell receptor beta chains follows, all from one sample in a study of blood T cell repertoires in COVID-19. Sequenced by immunoSEQ multiplex PCR; TCRdb stores in-frame clones only, minus some. The table has 310,000 or so clones, roughly nine tenths seen once. Source material: PBMCs or T cells enriched from blood (not recorded which). Receptors originate from a woman in her twenties or thirties who had recovered from COVID-19. The CDR3 runs from the conserved cysteine through the conserved F or W. The size field is filled for only some rows; it gives once, few, many or a size class.

>.|TRBJ1-6|TRBV19
CASSWFRGSSYNSPLHF
>.|TRBJ1-5|TRBV14
CASSPGRGMPNQPQHF
>.|TRBJ1-2|TRBV18
CASSLDRGLKDYGYTF
>once|TRBJ1-2|TRBV7-9
CASSLAGGDGGYTF
>few|TRBJ2-1|TRBV2
CASSADRGFYNEQFF
>once|TRBJ1-4|TRBV5-6
CASSSGPTNEKLFF
>few|TRBJ1-1|TRBV29-1
CSVEYLNTEAFF
>.|TRBJ2-3|TRBV27
CASSRQRGTDTQYF
>once|TRBJ1-1|TRBV7-8
CASSLGPKGTEAFF
>.|TRBJ1-3|TRBV25-1
CASSDSGQGDTIYF
>.|TRBJ1-5|TRBV30
CAWNQGDQPQHF
>.|TRBJ2-5|TRBV7-9
CASSLVRAQETQYF
>.|TRBJ1-1|TRBV30
CAWVGWNTEAFF
>.|TRBJ1-3|TRBV19
CASIRSGTGSGNTIYF
>.|TRBJ1-1|TRBV7-2
CASSHGTGLYNTEAFF
>.|TRBJ1-2|TRBV7-2
CASSLDPRLGGYTF
>.|TRBJ2-5|TRBV19
CASSMLPPRQGMGTQYF
>.|TRBJ2-7|TRBV6-5
CASSYSSRSYEQYF
>.|TRBJ1-1|TRBV27
CASSRQGKITEAFF
>.|TRBJ1-2|TRBV6-5
CAGRQFGYGYTF
>.|TRBJ1-1|TRBV19
CASRSVGGRPEAFF
>.|TRBJ1-1|TRBV19
CASSIRGPGNTEAFF
>few|TRBJ1-1|TRBV18
CASSPSVVNTEAFF
>.|TRBJ1-5|TRBV19
CASSADQPQHF
>.|TRBJ2-7|TRBV18
CASSRRTGGAYEQYF